The 10 T cell receptor beta chains below were found in one sample sequenced in a study of blood T cell repertoires in COVID-19. Generated by immunoSEQ multiplex PCR, the TCRdb table keeps only in-frame clones and is missing some. The sample yields roughly 140,000 clones, around 84% seen once. Specimen: peripheral blood. The receptor set was obtained from a woman between 50 and 59 years old in a cohort sampled during active or convalescent COVID-19.

The chain employs TRBV5-1 and TRBJ2-1, with TRBD1 identical over 7 bases. Germline assignment: CDR1 SGHRS and CDR2 YFSETQ. The CDR3 spans 15 residues. Unmatched junction bases numbered 9, after V lost 4 bases and J lost 5 bases. CDR3 sequence: CASSPSGTAHNEQFF. The CDR3 bases are TGCGCCAGCAGCCCATCCGGGACAGCACACAATGAGCAGTTCTTC.

The rearrangement joins TRBV5-1 to TRBJ2-5; 7 bases agree with TRBD1. Germline-derived CDR1 and CDR2 are SGHRS and YFSETQ. Losses at the gene ends were 1 base for V and 2 bases for J; bases not matched to a gene: 8. The CDR3 runs to 16 residues. The CDR3 sequence is CASSLLLGQRQETQYF. The CDR3 coding sequence is TGCGCCAGCAGCTTGCTTCTGGGACAGAGGCAAGAGACCCAGTACTTC.

The CDR3, as DNA: TGTGCCAGCAGCGTACCAGACAAACCTAGCAGCCTTATGAACACTGAAGCTTTCTTT. Amino acid sequence: CASSVPDKPSSLMNTEAFF. The chain joins TRBV9 to TRBJ1-1; D remains ambiguous. The CDR3 has 19 amino acids. Germline lookup yields CDR1 SGDLS and CDR2 YYNGEE. The V and J ends lost 1 base and 0 bases respectively, with 22 bases between them.

The CDR3 DNA is TGTGCCAGTAGTACGGTAGCGGGGGGAATGGGCTTTTTTTACGAGCAGTACTTC. Protein: CASSTVAGGMGFFYEQYF. The chain joins TRBV19 to TRBJ2-7, with TRBD2 identical over 10 bases. Germline V gives CDR1 LNHDA, CDR2 SQIVND (reference sequence). There are 18 residues in the CDR3. V was clipped by 4 bases and J by 4 bases; unmatched bases: 16. The full variable domain, completed using reference TRBV19 and TRBJ2-7, is DGGITQSPKYLFRKEGQNVTLSCEQNLNHDAMYWYRQDPGQGLRLIYYSQIVNDFQKGDIAEGYSVSREKKESFPLTVTSAQKNPTAFYLCASSTVAGGMGFFYEQYFGPGTRLTVT.

The chain combines TRBV7-9 with TRBJ1-1; D gene ambiguous. The V and J ends lost 4 bases and 0 bases respectively, with 6 bases between them. This CDR3 has 13 residues. The germline CDR1 and CDR2 sequences are SEHNR and FQNEAQ (reference sequence). Here the CDR3 DNA reads TGTGCCAGCAGCTCTGTAATGAACACTGAAGCTTTCTTT. Protein product: CASSSVMNTEAFF.

J is TRBJ1-1 and V is TRBV6-1, with no clear D. The germline CDR1 and CDR2 sequences are MNHNS and SASEGT. Trimming removed 2 bases from V and 0 bases from J, with 4 bases in between. The CDR3 consists of 13 residues. The CDR3 loop is CASSEFMNTEAFF. As DNA, the CDR3 is TGTGCCAGCAGTGAATTTATGAACACTGAAGCTTTCTTT.

This chain connects TRBV7-8 to TRBJ1-6; unclear D gene. The CDR3 is 17 residues long. Germline V gene lookup returns CDR1 SGHVS and CDR2 FQNEAQ. V lost 0 bases to trimming and J lost 7 bases, with 16 bases between them. The DNA for the CDR3 is TGTGCCAGCAGCTTAGCTAGGGTCGGGGTTGGAAATTCACCCCTCCACTTT. Translation: CASSLARVGVGNSPLHF.

The gene calls are TRBV18 and TRBJ1-2; TRBD1 is a possible D gene (5 bases). The length of the CDR3 is 13 residues. Germline V gives CDR1 KGHSH, CDR2 LQKENI. V was clipped by 2 bases and J by 11 bases, with 15 bases between them. DNA of the CDR3: TGTGCCAGCTCACCAGGTGAAAGGGGAGGTTACACCTTC. This sequence encodes CASSPGERGGYTF.

The rearrangement uses TRBV29-1 and TRBJ1-1; no firm D call. Germline lookup yields CDR1 SQVTM and CDR2 ANQGSEA. There are 13 residues in the CDR3. The V and J ends lost 5 bases and 2 bases respectively, with 12 bases between them. As DNA, the CDR3 is TGCAGCGTTTTTTCTAGTTTAAACACTGAAGCTTTCTTT. Its translation is CSVFSSLNTEAFF.

This sequence joins TRBV7-8 and TRBJ2-3; D gene unclear. The CDR3 totals 12 residues. The germline V gene encodes CDR1 SGHVS and CDR2 FQNEAQ. The V gene lost 5 bases and the J gene lost 8 bases, with 11 bases spanning the gap. CDR3 loop: CASSPPSGTQYF. The CDR3 region has the DNA TGTGCCAGCAGCCCCCCCTCGGGTACGCAGTATTTT.